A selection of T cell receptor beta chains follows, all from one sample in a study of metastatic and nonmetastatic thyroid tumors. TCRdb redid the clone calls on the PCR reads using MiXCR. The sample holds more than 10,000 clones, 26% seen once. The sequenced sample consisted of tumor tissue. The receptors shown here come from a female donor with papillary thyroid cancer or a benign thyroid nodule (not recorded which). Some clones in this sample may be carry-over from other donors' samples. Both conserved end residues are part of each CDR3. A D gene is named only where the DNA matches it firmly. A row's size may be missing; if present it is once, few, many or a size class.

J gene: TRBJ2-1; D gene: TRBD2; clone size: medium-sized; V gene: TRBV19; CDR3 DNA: TGTGCCAGTAGTGTTACTAGCGTCCCCCACAATGAGCAGTTCTTC; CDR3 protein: CASSVTSVPHNEQFF
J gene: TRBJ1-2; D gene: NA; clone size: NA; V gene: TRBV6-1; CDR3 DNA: TGTGCCAGCAGGCGTAACTATGGCTACACCTTC; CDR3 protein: CASRRNYGYTF
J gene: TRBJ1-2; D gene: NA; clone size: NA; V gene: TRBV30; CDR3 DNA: TGTGCCTGGAGGACGGGCAGGCACTATGGCTACACCTTC; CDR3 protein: CAWRTGRHYGYTF
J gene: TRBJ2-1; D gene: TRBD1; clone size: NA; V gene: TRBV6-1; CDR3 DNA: TGTGCCAGCAGTCCTGGGACAGGGGAAGGGAATGAGCAGTTCTTC; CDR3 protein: CASSPGTGEGNEQFF
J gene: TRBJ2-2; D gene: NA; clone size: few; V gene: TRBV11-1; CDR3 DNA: TGTGCCAGCAGCTCGGGTGGCGGGGAGCTGTTTTTT; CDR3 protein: CASSSGGGELFF
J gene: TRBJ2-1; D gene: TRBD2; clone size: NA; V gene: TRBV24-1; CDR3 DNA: TGTGCCACCAGTGATCAACTAGCGGGAGGGCGGGTTGAGCAGTTCTTC; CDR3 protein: CATSDQLAGGRVEQFF
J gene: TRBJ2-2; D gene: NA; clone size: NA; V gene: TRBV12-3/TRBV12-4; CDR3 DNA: TGTGCCAGCAGGCCTCCGGGACGGGGCAACACCGGGGAGCTGTTTTTT; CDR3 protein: CASRPPGRGNTGELFF
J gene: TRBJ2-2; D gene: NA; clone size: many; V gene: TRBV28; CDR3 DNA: TGTGCCAGCAGGACCGACGGATCCAAGACCTTCAACACCGGGGAGCTGTTTTTT; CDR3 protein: CASRTDGSKTFNTGELFF
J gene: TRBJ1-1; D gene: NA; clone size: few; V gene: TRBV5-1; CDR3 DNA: TGCGCCAGCAGCTTGTTACAGACCGGTACTGAAGCTTTCTTT; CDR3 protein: CASSLLQTGTEAFF
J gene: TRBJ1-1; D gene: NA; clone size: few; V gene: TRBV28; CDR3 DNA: TGTGCCAGCAGTTTGCGGGATTTGATGAACACTGAAGCTTTCTTT; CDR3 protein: CASSLRDLMNTEAFF
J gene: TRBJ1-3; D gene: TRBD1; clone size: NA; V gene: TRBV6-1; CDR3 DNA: TGTGCCAGCAGTTCACCGGGACAGGGAAACACCATATATTTT; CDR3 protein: CASSSPGQGNTIYF
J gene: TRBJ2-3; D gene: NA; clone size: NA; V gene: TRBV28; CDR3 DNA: TGTGCCAGCAGTTTGAGATCGAACTTCATCGGGACAGATACGCAGTATTTT; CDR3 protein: CASSLRSNFIGTDTQYF
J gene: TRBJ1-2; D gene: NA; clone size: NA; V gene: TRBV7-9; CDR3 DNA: TGTGCCAGCAGCTTATTGGGGACCGGCTATGGCTACACCTTC; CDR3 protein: CASSLLGTGYGYTF
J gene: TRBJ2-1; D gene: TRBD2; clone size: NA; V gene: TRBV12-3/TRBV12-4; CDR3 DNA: TGTGCCAGCGGGGCGGGAGGTTACAATGAGCAGTTCTTC; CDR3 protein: CASGAGGYNEQFF
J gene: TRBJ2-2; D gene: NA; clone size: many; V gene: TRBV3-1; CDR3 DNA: TGTGCCAGCAGCCTCCCCTCCCGGTCCGGGGAGCTGTTTTTT; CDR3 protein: CASSLPSRSGELFF
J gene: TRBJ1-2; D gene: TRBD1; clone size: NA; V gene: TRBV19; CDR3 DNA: TGTGCCAGTAGTATAGGAATTCGGACAGGGAATGGCTACACCTTC; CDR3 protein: CASSIGIRTGNGYTF
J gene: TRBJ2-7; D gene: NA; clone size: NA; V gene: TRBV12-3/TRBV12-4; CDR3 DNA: TGTGCCAGCAGTTTTGGGGGAAGTCTGTACGAGCAGTACTTC; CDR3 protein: CASSFGGSLYEQYF
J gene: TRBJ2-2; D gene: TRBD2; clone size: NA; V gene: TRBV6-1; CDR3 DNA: TGTGCCAGCCAGCGGGAGGGCACCGGGGAGCTGTTTTTT; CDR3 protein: CASQREGTGELFF
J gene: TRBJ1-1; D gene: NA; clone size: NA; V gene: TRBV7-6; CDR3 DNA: TGTGCCAGCAGCATATTACAGGGATGGAACACTGAAGCTTTCTTT; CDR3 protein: CASSILQGWNTEAFF
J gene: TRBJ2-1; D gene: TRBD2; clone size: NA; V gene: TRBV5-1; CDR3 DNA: TGCGCCAGCAGCTTGGGGACTAGCGGGAGTGTATTGGATGAGCAGTTCTTC; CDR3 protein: CASSLGTSGSVLDEQFF
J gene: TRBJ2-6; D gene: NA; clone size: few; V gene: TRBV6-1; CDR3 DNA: TGTGCCAGCAGTTTAAGAGGGGCCGGGGCCAACGTCCTGACTTTC; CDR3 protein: CASSLRGAGANVLTF
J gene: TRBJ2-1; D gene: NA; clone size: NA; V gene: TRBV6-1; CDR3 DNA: TGTGCCAGCAGCCTCCGGACCACCATGACGGAGCAGTTCTTC; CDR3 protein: CASSLRTTMTEQFF
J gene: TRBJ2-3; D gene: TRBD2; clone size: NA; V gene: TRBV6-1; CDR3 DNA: TGTGCCAGCAGACTAGCGGGAGGGCCCGGGGCAGATACGCAGTATTTT; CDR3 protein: CASRLAGGPGADTQYF
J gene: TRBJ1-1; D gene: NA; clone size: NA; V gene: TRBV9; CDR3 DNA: TGTGCCAGCAGCGGAGGGCCGAACACTGAAGCTTTCTTT; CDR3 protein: CASSGGPNTEAFF
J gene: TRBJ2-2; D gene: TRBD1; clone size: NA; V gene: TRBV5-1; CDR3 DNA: TGCGCCAGCAGCAAAGACAGGGGGCAGAACACCGGGGAGCTGTTTTTT; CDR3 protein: CASSKDRGQNTGELFF
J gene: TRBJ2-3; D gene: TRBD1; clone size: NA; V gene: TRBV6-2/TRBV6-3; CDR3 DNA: TGTGCCAGCAGCCAAAGACAGGGGAGCACAGATACGCAGTATTTT; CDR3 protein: CASSQRQGSTDTQYF
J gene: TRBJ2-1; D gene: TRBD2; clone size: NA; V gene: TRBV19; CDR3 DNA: TGTGCCAGTAGTATAACTAGCGGGAGGGAGAGTGAGCAGTTCTTC; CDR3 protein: CASSITSGRESEQFF
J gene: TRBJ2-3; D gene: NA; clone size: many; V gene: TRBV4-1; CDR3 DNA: TGCGCCAGCAGCCTCAGGAGTACCCCACATACGCAGTATTTT; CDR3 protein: CASSLRSTPHTQYF
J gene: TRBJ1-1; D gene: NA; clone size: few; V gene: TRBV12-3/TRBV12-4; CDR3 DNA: TGTGCCAGCAATCCGAGTCTAGGGAGCACTGAAGCTTTCTTT; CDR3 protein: CASNPSLGSTEAFF
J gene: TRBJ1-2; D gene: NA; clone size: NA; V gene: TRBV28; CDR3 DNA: TGTGCCAGCAGTTCGCTAGGAGGACAGCCCTTACGAGGGAACTATGGCTACACCTTC; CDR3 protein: CASSSLGGQPLRGNYGYTF
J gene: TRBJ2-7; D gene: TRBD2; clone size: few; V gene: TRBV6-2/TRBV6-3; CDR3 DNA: TGTGCCAGCAGAGGTCTAGCGGGAGGAGGACCCTACGAGCAGTACTTC; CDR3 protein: CASRGLAGGGPYEQYF
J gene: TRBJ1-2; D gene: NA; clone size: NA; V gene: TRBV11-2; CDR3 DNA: TGTGCCAGCAGCTTTGACGGAAGCTATGGCCACACCTTC; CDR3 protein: CASSFDGSYGHTF
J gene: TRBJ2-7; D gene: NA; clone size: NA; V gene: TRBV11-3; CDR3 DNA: TGTGCCAGCAGCCCTGGATTAGCGCCTTCCTACGAGCAGTACTTC; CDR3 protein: CASSPGLAPSYEQYF
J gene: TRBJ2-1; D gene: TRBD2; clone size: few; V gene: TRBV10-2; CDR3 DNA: TGCGCCAGCACGGGGGGGCTAGCGGGAGTCTGGGGGAATGAGCAGTTCTTC; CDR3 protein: CASTGGLAGVWGNEQFF
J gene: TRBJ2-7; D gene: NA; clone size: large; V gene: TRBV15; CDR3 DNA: TGTGCCACCAGCAGAGCGGGGACGGCATCCTACGAGCAGTACTTC; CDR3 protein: CATSRAGTASYEQYF
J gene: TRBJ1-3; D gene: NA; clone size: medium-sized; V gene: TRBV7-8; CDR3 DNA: TGTGCCAGCAGCTTATCCAAGGCGGGGCTTAGCTCTGGAAACACCATATATTTT; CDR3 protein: CASSLSKAGLSSGNTIYF
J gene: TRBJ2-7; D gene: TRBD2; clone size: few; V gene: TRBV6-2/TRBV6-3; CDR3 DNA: TGTGCCAGCAGTTACGGGACTAGCTCCTACGAGCAGTACTTC; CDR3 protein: CASSYGTSSYEQYF
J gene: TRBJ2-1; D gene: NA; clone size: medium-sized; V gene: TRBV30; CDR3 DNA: TGTGCCTGGAGTGGCCCTAAGTATAGGGAGCAGTTCTTC; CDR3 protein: CAWSGPKYREQFF
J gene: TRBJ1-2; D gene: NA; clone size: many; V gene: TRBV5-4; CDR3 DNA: TGTGCCAGCAGCTCAACAGGGAAGGGCTACACCTTC; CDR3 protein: CASSSTGKGYTF
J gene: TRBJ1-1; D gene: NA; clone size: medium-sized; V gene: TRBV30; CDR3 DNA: TGTGCCTGGACGCAACAGGAAACTATTATCCTCACTGAAGCTTTCTTT; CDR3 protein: CAWTQQETIILTEAFF
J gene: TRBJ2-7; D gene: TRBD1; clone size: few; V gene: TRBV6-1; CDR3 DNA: TGTGCCAGCAGCCTGAACAGGGGCGACTACGAGCAGTACTTC; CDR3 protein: CASSLNRGDYEQYF
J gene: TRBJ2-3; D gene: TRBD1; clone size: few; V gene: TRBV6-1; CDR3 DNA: TGTGCCATCAAGCCGGGACAGGGACTCTCATATACGCAGTATTTT; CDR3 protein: CAIKPGQGLSYTQYF
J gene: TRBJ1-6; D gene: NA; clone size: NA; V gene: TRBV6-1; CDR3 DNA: TGTGCCAGCAGACTCCCGCATAATTCACCCCTCCACTTT; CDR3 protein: CASRLPHNSPLHF
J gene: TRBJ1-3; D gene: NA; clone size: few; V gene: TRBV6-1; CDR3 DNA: TGTGCCAGCAGCGGACTCTCAGGTCGTGGAAACACCATATATTTT; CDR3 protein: CASSGLSGRGNTIYF
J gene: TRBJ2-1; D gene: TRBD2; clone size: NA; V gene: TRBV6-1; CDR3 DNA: TGTGCCAGCGGGAGGGAGAGGAATGAGCAGTTCTTC; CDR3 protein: CASGRERNEQFF
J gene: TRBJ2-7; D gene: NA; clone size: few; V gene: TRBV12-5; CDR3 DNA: TGTGCTAGTGGTATTCCAGGGTCCTACGAGCAGTACTTC; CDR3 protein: CASGIPGSYEQYF
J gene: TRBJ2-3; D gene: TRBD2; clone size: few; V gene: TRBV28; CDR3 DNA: TGTGCCAGCAGTGAGACTAGCGGGACTGGAGATACGCAGTATTTT; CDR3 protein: CASSETSGTGDTQYF
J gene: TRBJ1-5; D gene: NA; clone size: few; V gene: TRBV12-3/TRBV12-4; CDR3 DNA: TGTGCCAGCAGTCCTAGGGGAGGCAATCAGCCCCAGCATTTT; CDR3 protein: CASSPRGGNQPQHF
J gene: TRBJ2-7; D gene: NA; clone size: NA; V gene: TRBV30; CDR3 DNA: TGTGCCTGGAGTGTTCGGCTATACGAGCAGTACTTC; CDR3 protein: CAWSVRLYEQYF
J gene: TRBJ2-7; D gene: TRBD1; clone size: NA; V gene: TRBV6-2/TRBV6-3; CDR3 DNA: TGTGCCAGCAGTTACCAAGGGACAGGGTTTAACGAGCAGTACTTC; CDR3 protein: CASSYQGTGFNEQYF
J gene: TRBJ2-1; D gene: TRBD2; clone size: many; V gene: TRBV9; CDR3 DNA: TGTGCCAGCAGCGTTTACTGGGGAGGGAAGGACGGGACCTACAATGAGCAGTTCTTC; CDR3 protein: CASSVYWGGKDGTYNEQFF
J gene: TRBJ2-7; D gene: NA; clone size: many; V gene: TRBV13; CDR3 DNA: TGTGCCAGCAGCCGGCGGGCGCAACACTACGAGCAGTACTTC; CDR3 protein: CASSRRAQHYEQYF
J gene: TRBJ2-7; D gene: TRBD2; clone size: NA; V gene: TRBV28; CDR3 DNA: TGTGCCAGCAGTTTGCGGACTAGCGGGAGGGCCGGTGAGCAGTACTTC; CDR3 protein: CASSLRTSGRAGEQYF
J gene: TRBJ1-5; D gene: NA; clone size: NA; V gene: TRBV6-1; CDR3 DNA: TGTGCCAGCAATAGTTACAATCAGCCCCAGCATTTT; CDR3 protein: CASNSYNQPQHF
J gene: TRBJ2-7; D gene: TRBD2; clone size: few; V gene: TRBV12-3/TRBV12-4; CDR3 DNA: TGTGCCAGCAGTTTACGGGAGGGGGAGCAGTACTTC; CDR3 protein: CASSLREGEQYF
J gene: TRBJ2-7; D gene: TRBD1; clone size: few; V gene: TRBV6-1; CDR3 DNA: TGTGCCAGCAGTGAACTATCGACAGGGGGCTCCTACGAGCAGTACTTC; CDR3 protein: CASSELSTGGSYEQYF
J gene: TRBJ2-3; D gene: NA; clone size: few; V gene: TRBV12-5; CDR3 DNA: TGTGCTAGTGGTTTACCACTTGAGCGGAACACAGATACGCAGTATTTT; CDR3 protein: CASGLPLERNTDTQYF
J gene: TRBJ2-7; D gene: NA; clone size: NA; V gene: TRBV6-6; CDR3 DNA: TGTGCCAGCAGTTACAGTAAAGGAGTACCAGTTTACGAGCAGTACTTC; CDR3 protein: CASSYSKGVPVYEQYF
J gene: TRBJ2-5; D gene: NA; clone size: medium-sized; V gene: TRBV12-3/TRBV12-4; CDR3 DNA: TGTGCCAGCAGTCGGCGACAAGAGACCCAGTACTTC; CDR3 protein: CASSRRQETQYF
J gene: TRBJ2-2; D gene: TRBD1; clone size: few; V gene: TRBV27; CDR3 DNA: TGTGCCAGCAGTTTAAGTATAGACAGGGCGGATACCGGGGAGCTGTTTTTT; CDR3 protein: CASSLSIDRADTGELFF